This T cell receptor (beta chain) was sequenced in a study of CD8 T cells in ankylosing spondylitis. TCRdb reanalysed the 5' RACE reads using MiXCR and keeps one entry per CDR3 protein. The sample lists roughly 42,000 distinct CDR3 sequences, less than 3.5% seen once, with under 6% in the top ten. This clonotype was detected ten times or more. Its antigen is unidentified. Germline CDR1 reads SGDLS; CDR2 reads YYNGEE. This CDR3 has 15 amino acids. The ends lost 4 bases at V and 4 bases at J; junction bases unmatched: 8. Study outcomes and limitations: Apparently characteristic of ankylosing spondylitis blood was a TCR beta motif (roughly eight highly homologous variants).

Sequenced: blood, either unsorted or a sorted T cell fraction (not recorded which). The chain combines TRBV9 with TRBJ1-3; 7 nucleotides line up with TRBD1. The source of this sequence is a male donor with ankylosing spondylitis or in good health (not recorded which). The CDR3 DNA reads TGTGCCAGCAGCCCCGTCGGGACAGAGGGAAACACCATATATTTT. Translation gives CASSPVGTEGNTIYF.